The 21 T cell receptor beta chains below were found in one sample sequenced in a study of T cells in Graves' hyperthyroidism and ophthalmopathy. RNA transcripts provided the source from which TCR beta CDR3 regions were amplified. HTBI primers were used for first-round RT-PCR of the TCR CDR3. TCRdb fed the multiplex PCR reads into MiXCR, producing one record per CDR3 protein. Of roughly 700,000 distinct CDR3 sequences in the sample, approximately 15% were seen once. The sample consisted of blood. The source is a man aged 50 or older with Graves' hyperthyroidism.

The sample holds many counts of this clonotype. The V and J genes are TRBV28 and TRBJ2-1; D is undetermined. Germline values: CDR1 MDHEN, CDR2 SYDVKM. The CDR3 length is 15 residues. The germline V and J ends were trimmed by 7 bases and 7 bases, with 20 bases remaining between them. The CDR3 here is CASTWDSRRLNEQFF. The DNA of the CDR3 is TGTGCCAGCACCTGGGATTCCAGACGCCTGAATGAGCAGTTCTTC.

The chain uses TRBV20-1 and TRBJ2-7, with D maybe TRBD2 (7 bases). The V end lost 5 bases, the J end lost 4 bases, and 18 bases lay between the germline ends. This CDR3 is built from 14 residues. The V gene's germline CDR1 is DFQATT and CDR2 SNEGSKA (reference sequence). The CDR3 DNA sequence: TGCAGTGCTCAGAGCCGGGGGGCAGGTTACGAGCAGTACTTC. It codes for CSAQSRGAGYEQYF.

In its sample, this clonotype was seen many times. As DNA, the CDR3 is TGTGCCAGCAGAGTTCCGGCCCCCGGGTCCACTGAAGCTTTCTTT. Translating it yields CASRVPAPGSTEAFF. V is TRBV28 and J is TRBJ1-1; no definite D call. The CDR3 is 15 amino acids. The V end lost 6 bases, the J end lost 4 bases, and 18 bases lay between the germline ends. Per the germline V gene, CDR1 is MDHEN and CDR2 is SYDVKM.

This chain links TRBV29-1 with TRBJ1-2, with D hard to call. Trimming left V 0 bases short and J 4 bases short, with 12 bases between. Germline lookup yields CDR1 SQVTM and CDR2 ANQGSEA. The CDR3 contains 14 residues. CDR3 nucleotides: TGCAGCGTTGAAGATCCAGTACTCTTCTATGGCTACACCTTC. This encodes CSVEDPVLFYGYTF.

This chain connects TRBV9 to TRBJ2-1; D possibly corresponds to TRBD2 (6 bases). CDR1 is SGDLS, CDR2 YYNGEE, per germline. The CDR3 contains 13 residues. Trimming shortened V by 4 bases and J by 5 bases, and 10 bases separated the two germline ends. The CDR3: CASSSGTHNEQFF. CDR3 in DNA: TGTGCCAGCAGCTCCGGGACTCACAATGAGCAGTTCTTC.

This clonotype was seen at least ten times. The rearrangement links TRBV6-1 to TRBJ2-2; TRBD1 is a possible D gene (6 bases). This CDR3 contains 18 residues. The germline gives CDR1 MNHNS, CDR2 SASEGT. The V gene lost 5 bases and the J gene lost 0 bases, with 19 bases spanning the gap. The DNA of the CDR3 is TGTGCCAGCAGTTACCCTCCCGAGGGGGTAACGAACACCGGGGAGCTGTTTTTT. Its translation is CASSYPPEGVTNTGELFF.

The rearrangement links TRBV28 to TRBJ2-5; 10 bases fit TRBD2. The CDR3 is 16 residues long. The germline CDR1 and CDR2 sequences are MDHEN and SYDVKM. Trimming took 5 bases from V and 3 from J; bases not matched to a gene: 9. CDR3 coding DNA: TGTGCCAGCAGTCCAACCGGGACTAGCGTTGAAGAGACCCAGTACTTC. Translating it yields CASSPTGTSVEETQYF.

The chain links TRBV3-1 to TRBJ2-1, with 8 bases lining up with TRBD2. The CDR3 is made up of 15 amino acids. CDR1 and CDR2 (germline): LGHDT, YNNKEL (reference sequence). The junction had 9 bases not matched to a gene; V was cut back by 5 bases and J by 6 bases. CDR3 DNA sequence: TGTGCCAGCAGCAAGAGCGGGAGTGGAGGCAATGAGCAGTTCTTC. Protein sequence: CASSKSGSGGNEQFF.

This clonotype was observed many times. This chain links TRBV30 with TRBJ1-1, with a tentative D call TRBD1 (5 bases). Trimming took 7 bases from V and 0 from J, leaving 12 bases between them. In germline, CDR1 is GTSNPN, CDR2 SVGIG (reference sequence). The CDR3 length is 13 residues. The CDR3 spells CALRSGMNTEAFF. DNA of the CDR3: TGTGCCTTACGGTCAGGGATGAACACTGAAGCTTTCTTT. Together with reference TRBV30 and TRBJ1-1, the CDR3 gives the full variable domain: SQTIHQWPATLVQPVGSPLSLECTVEGTSNPNLYWYRQAAGRGLQLLFYSVGIGQISSEVPQNLSASRPQDRQFILSSKKLLLSDSGFYLCALRSGMNTEAFFGQGTRLTVV.

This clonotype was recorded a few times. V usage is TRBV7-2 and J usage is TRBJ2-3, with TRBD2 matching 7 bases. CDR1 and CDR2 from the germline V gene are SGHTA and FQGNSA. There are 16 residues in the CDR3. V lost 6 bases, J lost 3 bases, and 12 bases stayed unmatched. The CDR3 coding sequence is TGTGCCAGCAGTCCGGGGGGAACGTTTGCGACAGATACGCAGTATTTT. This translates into CASSPGGTFATDTQYF.

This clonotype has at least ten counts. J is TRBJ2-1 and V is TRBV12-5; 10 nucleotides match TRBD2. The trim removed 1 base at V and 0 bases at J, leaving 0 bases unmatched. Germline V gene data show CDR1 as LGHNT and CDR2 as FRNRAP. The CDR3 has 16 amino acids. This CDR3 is CASGLASGSSYNEQFF. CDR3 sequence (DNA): TGTGCTAGTGGTTTGGCTAGCGGGAGCTCCTACAATGAGCAGTTCTTC.

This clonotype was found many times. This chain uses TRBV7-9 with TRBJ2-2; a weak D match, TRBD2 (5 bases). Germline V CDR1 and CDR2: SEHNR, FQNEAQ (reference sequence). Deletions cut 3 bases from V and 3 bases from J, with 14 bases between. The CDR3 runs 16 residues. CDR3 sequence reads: CASSFNVGVHTGELFF. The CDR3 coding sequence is TGTGCCAGCAGCTTCAATGTCGGGGTGCACACCGGGGAGCTGTTTTTT. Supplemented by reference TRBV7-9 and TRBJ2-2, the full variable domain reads DTGVSQNPRHKITKRGQNVTFRCDPISEHNRLYWYRQTLGQGPEFLTYFQNEAQLEKSRLLSDRFSAERPKGSFSTLEIQRTEQGDSAMYLCASSFNVGVHTGELFFGEGSRLTVL.

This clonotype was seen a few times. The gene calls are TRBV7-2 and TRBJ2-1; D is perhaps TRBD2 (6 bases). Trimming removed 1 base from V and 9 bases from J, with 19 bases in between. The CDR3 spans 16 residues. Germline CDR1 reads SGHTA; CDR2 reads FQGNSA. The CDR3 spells CASSLDISGGNGEQFF. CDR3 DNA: TGTGCCAGCAGCTTAGATATTAGCGGAGGGAACGGTGAGCAGTTCTTC.

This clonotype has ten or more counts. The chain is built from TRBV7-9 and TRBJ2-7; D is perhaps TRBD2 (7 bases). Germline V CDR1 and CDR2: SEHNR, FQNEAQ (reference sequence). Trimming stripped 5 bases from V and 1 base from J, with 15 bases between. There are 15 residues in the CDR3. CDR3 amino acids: CASSLGGARSYEQYF. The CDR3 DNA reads TGTGCCAGCAGCCTGGGGGGGGCGCGGTCCTACGAGCAGTACTTC. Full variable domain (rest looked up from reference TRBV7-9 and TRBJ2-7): DTGVSQNPRHKITKRGQNVTFRCDPISEHNRLYWYRQTLGQGPEFLTYFQNEAQLEKSRLLSDRFSAERPKGSFSTLEIQRTEQGDSAMYLCASSLGGARSYEQYFGPGTRLTVT.

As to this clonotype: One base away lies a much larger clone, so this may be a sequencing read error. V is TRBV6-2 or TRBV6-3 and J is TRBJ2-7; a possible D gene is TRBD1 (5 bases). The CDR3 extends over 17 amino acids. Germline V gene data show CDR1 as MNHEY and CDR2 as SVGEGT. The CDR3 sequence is CGSSYSSSWTSSYEQYF. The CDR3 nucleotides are TGTGGCAGCAGTTACTCTAGTAGTTGGACAAGCTCCTACGAGCAGTACTTC.

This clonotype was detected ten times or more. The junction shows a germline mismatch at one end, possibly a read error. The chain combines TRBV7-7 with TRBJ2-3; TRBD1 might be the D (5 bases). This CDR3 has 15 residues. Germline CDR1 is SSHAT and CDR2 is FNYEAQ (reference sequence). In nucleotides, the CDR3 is TGTGCTAGCAGCCATTCAAGGGGAAGCACAGATACGCAGTATTTT. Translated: CASSHSRGSTDTQYF.

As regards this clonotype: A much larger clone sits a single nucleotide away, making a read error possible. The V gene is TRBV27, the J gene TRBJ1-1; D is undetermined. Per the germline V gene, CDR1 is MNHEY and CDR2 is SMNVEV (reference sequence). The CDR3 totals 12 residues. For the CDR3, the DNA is TGTACCAGCAGTTCTCCGAACACTGAAGCTTTCTTT. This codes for CTSSSPNTEAFF.

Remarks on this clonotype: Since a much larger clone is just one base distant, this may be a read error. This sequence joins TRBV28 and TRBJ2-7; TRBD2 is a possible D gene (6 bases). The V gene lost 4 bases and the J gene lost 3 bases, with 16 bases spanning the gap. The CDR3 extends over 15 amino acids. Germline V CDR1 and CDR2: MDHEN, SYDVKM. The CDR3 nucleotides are TGTGCCAGCAGTTACGGGGGTCCCAGCTTCTACGAGCAGTACTTC. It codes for CASSYGGPSFYEQYF.

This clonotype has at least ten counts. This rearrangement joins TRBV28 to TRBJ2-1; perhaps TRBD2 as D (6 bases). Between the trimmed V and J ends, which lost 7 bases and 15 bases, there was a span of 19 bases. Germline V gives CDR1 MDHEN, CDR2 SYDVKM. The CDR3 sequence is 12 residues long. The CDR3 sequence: CASTSGSLAWFF. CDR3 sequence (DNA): TGTGCCAGCACCAGTGGGTCACTAGCCTGGTTCTTC.

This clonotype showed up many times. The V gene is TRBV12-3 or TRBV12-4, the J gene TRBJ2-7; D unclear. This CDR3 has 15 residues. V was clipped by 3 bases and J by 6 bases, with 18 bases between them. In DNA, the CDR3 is TGTGCCAGCAGTTTTCTTGACGGGTCTTTAGGCGAGCAGTACTTC. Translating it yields CASSFLDGSLGEQYF.

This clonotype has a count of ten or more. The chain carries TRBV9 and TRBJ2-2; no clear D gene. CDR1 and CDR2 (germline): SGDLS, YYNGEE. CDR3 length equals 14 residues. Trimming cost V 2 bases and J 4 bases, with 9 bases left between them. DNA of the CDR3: TGTGCCAGCAGCGTTCAAACGGGCACCGGGGAGCTGTTTTTT. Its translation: CASSVQTGTGELFF.